The present entry profiles one T cell receptor (beta chain) with its context. Its antigen remains unidentified. Base qualities are not recorded, but no much larger clone differs from it by a single base. The CDR3 regions of human TCRbeta chains were analyzed by immunosequencing. In the paper's pipeline: TCRs in the repertoires were matched against a reference library of SARS-CoV-2-specific TCRs that had been generated with the MIRA antigen-specificity platform. Breadth was defined as the fraction of unique TCRs that were SARS-CoV-2-associated, and depth was defined as the fraction of total T cells that were SARS-CoV-2-associated. Using the MIRA data, each spike-specific TCR was mapped to the spike region that the TCR reacts to and placed in a CD4 or CD8 class. Log10-transformed breadth and depth values were compared by one-way ANOVA with Sidak's multiple comparisons tests. The clones in this table, taken by TCRdb from immuneACCESS, are in-frame only. Not every clone is retained; where verified, under half of the shortfall comes from an unresolved V gene, and the cause of the rest is unknown. V, J and clone size are taken as reported in that table, and D and trimming were inferred from the DNA itself. This sample has under 80,000 clones in its table, and about 85% of those were observed once. The ten largest clonotypes hold 1.3% of the sample.

This sample was included in a study of T cell responses to AZD1222 COVID-19 vaccine (dated by TCRdb to the early 2020s). Describing the broader study: A total of 230 to 250 trial participants underwent TCR sequencing, of whom under 220 had received two doses of AZD1222 and roughly 26 had received two doses of the MenACWY control vaccine. Trial participants were enrolled into age subgroups of 18-55, 56-69 and 70-plus years, which contained approximately 150, 30 and 60 TCR-sequenced participants, respectively. What the work shows at the level of the full study, not this receptor alone: Nearly half of unique spike-specific TCRs reportedly recognized epitopes outside regions mutated in the B.1.351 and B.1.1.7 variants. CD4 TCRs associated with the vaccine covered the entire spike protein, and the dominant responses were in regions 160-218 and 743-854. Because no samples from the day 14 peak response were available, repertoires could be characterized only after the peak T cell response. The 56-69-year group was small, and its depth increase did not reach significance, likely because of low power. Participants were mostly white British, with more females than males. The authors suggested clonal diversity may have been underestimated. Conclusions about previously exposed vaccinees were limited because only six or seven AZD1222 recipients were SARS-CoV-2 seropositive at baseline. After two AZD1222 doses, spike-specific TCR breadth and depth were significantly higher than at day 0 and than in MenACWY recipients.

The time point label corresponds to: about 28 days (+/-7) after the second vaccine dose. AZD1222 recipients with second doses at about 4 weeks or about 12 weeks were pooled, because spike-specific TCR depth and breadth did not differ between schedules. Samples from vaccinated people were obtained from the UK trials COV001 and COV002, which included a single-blind randomized controlled phase 2/3 trial of AZD1222 (ChAdOx1 nCoV-19) in healthy adults. For TCRbeta chain sequencing, PBMC samples were collected from trial participants at day 0 and at day 28 after the second dose. The sequence came from an adult who received the AZD1222 COVID-19 vaccine. Sequenced here: peripheral blood, sampled 28 days after the second AZD1222 dose.

The CDR3 protein sequence reads: CSALRIDTQYF. The DNA reads as follows: TGCAGTGCACTAAGAATAGATACGCAGTATTTT. The chain employs TRBV20-1 and TRBJ2-3, with no confidently assigned D gene. V loses 6 bases, J loses 5 bases, and the germline ends lie 9 bases apart. The CDR3, cysteine through phenylalanine, is 11 amino acids long. Only the CDR3 portion is preserved as DNA: 33 bases, with reading frame beginning at the first base. Via the germline V gene (reference sequence), CDR1 is DFQATT and CDR2 SNEGSKA.